This T cell receptor beta chain came from a study of shared clonotypes between healthy human individuals. Study information: Sampling drew on donors who were a couple of women and a few men aged 18 to 49.

TCRdb's table, derived via immunoSEQ multiplex PCR, lists solely in-frame clones and lacks some. The table lists over a million clones, just under 99% of them singletons. The germline CDR1 and CDR2 sequences are MNHEY and SMNVEV (reference sequence). With 6 bases removed from V and 5 bases from J, the gap between germline ends came to 13 bases. The CDR3 runs 13 residues. V is TRBV27 and J is TRBJ2-5; maybe TRBD2 (6 bases). The TCR comes from a man between 25 and 39 years old in good health. The material sequenced was naive CD4+ T cells sorted from blood. Subset noted: CD45RA+ positively selected. The CDR3 region has the DNA TGTGCCAGCAGGGCCCATGGAGGGGAGACCCAGTACTTC. Its translation: CASRAHGGETQYF.